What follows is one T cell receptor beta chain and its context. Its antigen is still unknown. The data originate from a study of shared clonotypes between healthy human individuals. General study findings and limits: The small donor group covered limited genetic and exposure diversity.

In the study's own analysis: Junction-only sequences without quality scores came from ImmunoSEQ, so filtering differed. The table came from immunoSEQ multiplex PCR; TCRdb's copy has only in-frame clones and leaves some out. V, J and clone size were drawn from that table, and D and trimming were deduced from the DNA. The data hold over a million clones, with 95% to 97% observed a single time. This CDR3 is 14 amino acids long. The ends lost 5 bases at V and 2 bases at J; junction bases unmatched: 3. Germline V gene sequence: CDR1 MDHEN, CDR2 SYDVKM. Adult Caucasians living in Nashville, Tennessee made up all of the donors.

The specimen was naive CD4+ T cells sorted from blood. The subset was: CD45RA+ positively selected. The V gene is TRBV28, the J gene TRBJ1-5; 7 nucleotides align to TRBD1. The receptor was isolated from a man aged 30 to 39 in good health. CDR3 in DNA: TGTGCCAGCAGTCGAGGGGGCGGCAATCAGCCCCAGCATTTT. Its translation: CASSRGGGNQPQHF. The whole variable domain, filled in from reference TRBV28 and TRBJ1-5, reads DVKVTQSSRYLVKRTGEKVFLECVQDMDHENMFWYRQDPGLGLRLIYFSYDVKMKEKGDIPEGYSVSREKKERFSLILESASTNQTSMYLCASSRGGGNQPQHFGDGTRLSIL.